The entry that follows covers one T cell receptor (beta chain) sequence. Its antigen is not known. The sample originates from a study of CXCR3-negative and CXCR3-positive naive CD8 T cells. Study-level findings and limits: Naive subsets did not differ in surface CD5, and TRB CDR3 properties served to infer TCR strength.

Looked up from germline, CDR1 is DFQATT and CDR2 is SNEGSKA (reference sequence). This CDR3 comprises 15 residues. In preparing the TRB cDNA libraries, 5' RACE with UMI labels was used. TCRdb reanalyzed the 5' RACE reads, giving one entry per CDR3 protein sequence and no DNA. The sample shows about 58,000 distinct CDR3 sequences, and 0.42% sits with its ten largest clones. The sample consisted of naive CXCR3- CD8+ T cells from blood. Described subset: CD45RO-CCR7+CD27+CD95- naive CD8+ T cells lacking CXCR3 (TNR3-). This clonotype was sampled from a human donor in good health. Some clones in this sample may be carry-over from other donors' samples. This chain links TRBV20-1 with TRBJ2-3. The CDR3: CSASLRGLSTDTQYF.